The T cell receptor (beta chain) under discussion was sequenced for a study of HIV-infected patients and healthy controls. Whole-study findings and limits: Size-matched repertoire data failed to replicate the apparent Gini index recovery after therapy in HIV-infected patients.

Alpha and beta constant-region primers primed reverse transcription of around 500 ng RNA. Each of the alpha and beta chains got its own library through chain-specific third strand synthesis with indices. TCRdb recomputed calls from the 5' RACE reads with MiXCR, one row per CDR3 protein. The sample contains fewer than 25,000 distinct CDR3 sequences, 7.5% to 9% of which appear only once. Per the germline V gene, CDR1 is SQVTM and CDR2 is ANQGSEA. The CDR3 sequence is 14 residues long. V was pared by 4 bases and J by 4 bases, with 8 bases of the junction left unmatched. This clonotype was counted only a few times. Its target is not known. No cell fractionation was done, so the repertoire covers all unsorted peripheral blood T cells.

The rearrangement joins TRBV29-1 to TRBJ2-7; 9 bases line up with TRBD1. The TCR sequence derives from an adult in good health. What was sequenced was blood. CDR3 DNA: TGCAGCGTTGCCGGGACAGGGAATGGGTACGAGCAGTACTTC. Translation gives CSVAGTGNGYEQYF.